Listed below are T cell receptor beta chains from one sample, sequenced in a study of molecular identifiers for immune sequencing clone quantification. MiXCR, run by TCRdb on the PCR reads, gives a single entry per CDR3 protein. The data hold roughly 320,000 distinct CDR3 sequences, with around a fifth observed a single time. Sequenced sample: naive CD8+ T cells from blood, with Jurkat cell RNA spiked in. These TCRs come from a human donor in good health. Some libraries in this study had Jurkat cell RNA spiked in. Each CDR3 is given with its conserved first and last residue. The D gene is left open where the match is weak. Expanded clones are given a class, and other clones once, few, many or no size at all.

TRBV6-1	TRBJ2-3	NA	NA	TGTGCCAGCAGTGAAGGATGGAGTAGCACAGATACGCAGTATTTT	CASSEGWSSTDTQYF
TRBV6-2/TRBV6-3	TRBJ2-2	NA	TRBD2	TGTGCCAGCAGTTACTCGAGTAGCGGGGCGAACACCAGGGAGCTGTTTTTT	CASSYSSSGANTRELFF
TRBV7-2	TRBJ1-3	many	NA	TGTGCCAGCAGCTTAGACCCGAGCTCTGGAAACACCATATATTTT	CASSLDPSSGNTIYF
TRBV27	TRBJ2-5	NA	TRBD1	TGTGCCAGCAGTTTTCTCGCAGGGGGCTTGGGAGAGACCCAGTACTTC	CASSFLAGGLGETQYF
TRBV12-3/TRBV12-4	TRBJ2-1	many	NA	TGTGTCGATATTGAGGATGAGCAGTTCTTC	CVDIEDEQFF
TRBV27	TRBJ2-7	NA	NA	TGTGCCTGCAGTTTGGATGGGTACGAGCAGTACTTC	CACSLDGYEQYF
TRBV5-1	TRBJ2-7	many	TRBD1	TGCGCCAGCAGCTACGGGACAGCTCTTGGTGAGCAGTACTTC	CASSYGTALGEQYF
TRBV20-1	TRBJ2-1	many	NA	TGCAGTGCTAGAATGCTAGCCCCATACAATGAGCAGTTCTTC	CSARMLAPYNEQFF
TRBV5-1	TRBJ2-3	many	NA	TGCGCCAGCAGCTTGACAAGCCGATCAGATACGCAGTATTTT	CASSLTSRSDTQYF
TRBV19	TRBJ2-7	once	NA	TGTGCCAGTAATAACCGGGACGGAGCCTACGAGCAGTACTTC	CASNNRDGAYEQYF
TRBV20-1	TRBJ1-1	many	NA	TGCAGTGCCCCATCCGGGGGTACTGAAGCTTTCTTT	CSAPSGGTEAFF
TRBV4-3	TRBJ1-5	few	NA	TGCGCCAGCAGCCAAGATTGGGGGAGGGGGATCAATCAGCCCCAGCATTTT	CASSQDWGRGINQPQHF
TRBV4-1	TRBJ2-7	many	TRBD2	TGCGCCAGCAGCCCTTCACTAGCGGGGGGAACCTACGAGCAGTACTTC	CASSPSLAGGTYEQYF
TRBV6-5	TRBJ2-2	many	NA	TGTGCCAGCACTAGTTGGCAGCCGAACACCGGGGAGCTGTTTTTT	CASTSWQPNTGELFF
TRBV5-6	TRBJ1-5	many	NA	TGTGCCAGCAGTTATTGGACAAGAAAAGGGGAGGGCTATCAGCCCCAGCATTTT	CASSYWTRKGEGYQPQHF
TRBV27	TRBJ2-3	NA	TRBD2	TGTGCCAGCAGTTTGACGGGAGGGCTGGCAGATACGCAGTATTTT	CASSLTGGLADTQYF
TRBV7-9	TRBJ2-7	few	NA	TGTGCCAGCAGCTCGGGACGGTCCCGGGACGAGCAGTACTTC	CASSSGRSRDEQYF
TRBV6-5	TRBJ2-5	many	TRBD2	TGTGCCAGCAGTCAAACTAGCGGGAAGTACCAAGAGACCCAGTACTTC	CASSQTSGKYQETQYF
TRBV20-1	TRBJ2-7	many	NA	TGCAGTGCTAGGAGTGCTAGCTCCTACGAGCAGTACTTC	CSARSASSYEQYF
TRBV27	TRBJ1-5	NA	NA	TGTGCCACCTCGTGGAGCCGAGATCAGCCCCAGCATTTT	CATSWSRDQPQHF
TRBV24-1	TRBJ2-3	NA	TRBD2	TGTGCCACCAGTGATTTTAGTATCGGGAGGAGCGGCACAGATACGCAGTATTTT	CATSDFSIGRSGTDTQYF
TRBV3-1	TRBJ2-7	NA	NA	TGTGCCAGCAGCCAGCCCCATGACTACGAGCAGTACTTC	CASSQPHDYEQYF
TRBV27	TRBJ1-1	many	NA	TGTGCCAGCAGTTTAGTCGCCCAGCTGAACACTGAAGCTTTCTTT	CASSLVAQLNTEAFF
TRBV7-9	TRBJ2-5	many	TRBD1	TGTGCCAGCAGCTTGGTCCAGGGGGAAGAGACCCAGTACTTC	CASSLVQGEETQYF
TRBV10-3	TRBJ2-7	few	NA	TGTGCCATCAGTGGGTCGATGGACACCAACTCCTACGAGCAGTACTTC	CAISGSMDTNSYEQYF
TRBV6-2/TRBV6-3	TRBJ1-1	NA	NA	TGTGCCAGCACCGCCGGGAGGGAGTCTTTGAGCACTGAAGCTTTCTTT	CASTAGRESLSTEAFF
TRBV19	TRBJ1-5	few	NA	TGTGCCAGTAACACCGGGACACGGGGCCTAGAACCCCAGCATTTT	CASNTGTRGLEPQHF
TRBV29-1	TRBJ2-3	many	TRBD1	TGCAGCGTGCCGGGACAGATCCCAGATACGCAGTATTTT	CSVPGQIPDTQYF
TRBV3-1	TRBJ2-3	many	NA	TGTGCCAGCAGCCAGAGAGATACGCAGTATTTT	CASSQRDTQYF
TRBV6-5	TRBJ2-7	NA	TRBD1	TGTGCCAGCAGTTTATGGGGGACAGCCTACGAGCAGTACTTC	CASSLWGTAYEQYF
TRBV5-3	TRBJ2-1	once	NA	TGTGCCAGCAGCCAAGCTCACAGGGCCTCCTACAATGAGCAGTTCTTC	CASSQAHRASYNEQFF
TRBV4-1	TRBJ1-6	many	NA	TGCGCCAGCAGCCAAGATAACCCCCGGGTACATAATTCACCCCTCCACTTT	CASSQDNPRVHNSPLHF
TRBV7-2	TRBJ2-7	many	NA	TGTGCCAGCAGCTTAGGAGAAGCCTACGAGCAGTACTTC	CASSLGEAYEQYF
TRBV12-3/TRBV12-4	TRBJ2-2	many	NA	TGTGCCAGCACTCATTATGGAGGTGGGTCGACCGGGGAGCTGTTTTTT	CASTHYGGGSTGELFF
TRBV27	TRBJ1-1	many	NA	TGTGCCAGCAGTTTACGGGGATACATGAACACTGAAGCTTTCTTT	CASSLRGYMNTEAFF
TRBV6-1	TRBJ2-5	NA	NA	TGTGCCAGCAGTGAAGCGATCGGACGAATGTCCCAAGAGACCCAGTACTTC	CASSEAIGRMSQETQYF
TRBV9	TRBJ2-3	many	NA	TGTGCCAGCAGCGTAGCTTATACTTTCGCGGCAAGCCTCACAGATACGCAGTATTTT	CASSVAYTFAASLTDTQYF
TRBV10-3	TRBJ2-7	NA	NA	TGTGCCATCAGTGAACGGTACGAGCAGTACTTC	CAISERYEQYF
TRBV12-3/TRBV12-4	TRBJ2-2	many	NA	TGTGCCAGCAACAGACAGGAAAACACCGGGGAGCTGTTTTTT	CASNRQENTGELFF
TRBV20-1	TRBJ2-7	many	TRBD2	TGCAGTGCTAGATACGGGACTAGCGTCTACGAGCAGTACTTC	CSARYGTSVYEQYF
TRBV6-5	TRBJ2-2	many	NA	TGTGCCAGCAGTTACTCGGGCAGGGTCACCGGGGAGCTGTTTTTT	CASSYSGRVTGELFF
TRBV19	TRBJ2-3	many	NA	TGTGCCAGTAGTCTTATGGGGACCACAGTTGCCACAGATACGCAGTATTTT	CASSLMGTTVATDTQYF
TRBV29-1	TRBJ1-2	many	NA	TGCAGCGTTGACAGGGCGAGCTATGGCTACACCTTC	CSVDRASYGYTF
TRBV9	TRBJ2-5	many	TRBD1	TGTGCCAGCAGCCCTTCCGGACAGGGGGGAGAGACCCAGTACTTC	CASSPSGQGGETQYF
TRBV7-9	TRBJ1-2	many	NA	TGTGCCAGCAGCTTTACTACTAACTATGGCTACACCTTC	CASSFTTNYGYTF
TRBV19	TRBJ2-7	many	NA	TGTGCCAGTAGTATCAGCCAGGGTTGGTACGAGCAGTACTTC	CASSISQGWYEQYF
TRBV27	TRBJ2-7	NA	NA	TGTGCCAGCAGTTTATCAGGGCTGACCTACGAGCAGTACTTC	CASSLSGLTYEQYF
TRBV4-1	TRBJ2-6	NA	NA	TGCGCCAGCGGACTCGAGGACTCTGGGGCCAACGTCCTGACTTTC	CASGLEDSGANVLTF